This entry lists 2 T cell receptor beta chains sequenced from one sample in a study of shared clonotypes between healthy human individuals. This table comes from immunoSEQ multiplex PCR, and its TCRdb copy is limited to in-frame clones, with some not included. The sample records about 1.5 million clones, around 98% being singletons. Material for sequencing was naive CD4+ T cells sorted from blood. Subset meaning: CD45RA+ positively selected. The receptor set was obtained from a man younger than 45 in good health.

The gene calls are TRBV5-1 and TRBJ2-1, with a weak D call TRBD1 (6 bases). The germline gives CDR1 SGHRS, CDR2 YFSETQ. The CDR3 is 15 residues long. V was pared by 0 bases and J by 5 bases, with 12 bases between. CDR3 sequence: CASSLGTAVDNEQFF. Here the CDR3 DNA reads TGCGCCAGCAGCTTGGGGACAGCTGTGGACAATGAGCAGTTCTTC.

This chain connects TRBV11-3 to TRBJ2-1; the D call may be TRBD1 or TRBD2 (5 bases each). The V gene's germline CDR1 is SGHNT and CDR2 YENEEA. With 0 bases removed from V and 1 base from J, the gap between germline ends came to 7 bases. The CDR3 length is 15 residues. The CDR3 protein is CASSLEGESYNEQFF. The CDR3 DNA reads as TGTGCCAGCAGCTTAGAGGGGGAATCCTACAATGAGCAGTTCTTC. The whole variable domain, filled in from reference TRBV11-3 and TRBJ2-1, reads EAGVVQSPRYKIIEKKQPVAFWCNPISGHNTLYWYLQNLGQGPELLIRYENEEAVDDSQLPKDRFSAERLKGVDSTLKIQPAELGDSAVYLCASSLEGESYNEQFFGPGTRLTVL.